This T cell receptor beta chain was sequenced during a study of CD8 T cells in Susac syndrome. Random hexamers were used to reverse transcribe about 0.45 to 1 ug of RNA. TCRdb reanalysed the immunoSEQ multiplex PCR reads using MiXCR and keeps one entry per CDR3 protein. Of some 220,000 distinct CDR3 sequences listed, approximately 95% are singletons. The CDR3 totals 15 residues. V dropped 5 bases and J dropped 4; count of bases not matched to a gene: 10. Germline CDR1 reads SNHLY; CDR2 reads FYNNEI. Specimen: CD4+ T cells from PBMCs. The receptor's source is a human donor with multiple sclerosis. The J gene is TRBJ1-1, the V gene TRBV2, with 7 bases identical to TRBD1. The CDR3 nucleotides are TGTGCCAGCAGTCCCCTCTCGACAGGGCTCACTGAAGCTTTCTTT. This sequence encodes CASSPLSTGLTEAFF.